These 25 T cell receptor beta chains share one sample of origin, sequenced in a study of post-analysis software for immune sequencing data. General study findings and limits: Four or five TRBV segments (TRBV5-6, TRBV5-1 and TRBV20-1 among them) occurred more frequently in patients than in controls.

The antigens for these receptors are not known. The TCR beta cDNA libraries carried unique molecular identifiers. Via MiXCR, TCRdb re-called the PCR reads, giving one row per CDR3 protein. The repertoire has hundreds of thousands of distinct CDR3 sequences, about 40% of them found once; the top ten carry roughly 1.7%. Sequencing was carried out using blood. The receptors shown here come from a girl under 18 with multiple sclerosis.

This chain uses TRBV6-2 or TRBV6-3 with TRBJ2-1, with 8 bases identical to TRBD2. Trimming cost V 2 bases and J 5 bases; bases outside gene matches: 5. Germline CDR1 and CDR2: MNHEY and SVGEGT. CDR3 length: 15 residues. CDR3 nucleotides: TGTGCCAGCAGTTACATCGGGGGGGCTGACAATGAGCAGTTCTTC. Its translation is CASSYIGGADNEQFF.

This clonotype was observed a handful of times. The chain couples TRBV5-1 to TRBJ2-7; D remains unclear. Between the trimmed V and J ends, which lost 1 base and 7 bases, there was a span of 9 bases. CDR1 and CDR2 (germline): SGHRS, YFSETQ. CDR3 length: 12 amino acids. CDR3 in amino acids: CASSLMADEQYF. The CDR3 bases are TGCGCCAGCAGCTTGATGGCGGATGAGCAGTACTTC.

This clonotype was seen a few times. The V gene is TRBV6-2 or TRBV6-3, the J gene TRBJ1-1; D uncertain. CDR3 length equals 14 residues. The V end was cut by 4 bases, the J end by 11 bases, with 20 bases between. The germline gives CDR1 MNHEY, CDR2 SVGEGT. CDR3 protein: CASSSAGNSPRAFF. The CDR3 bases are TGTGCCAGCAGTTCGGCCGGGAACTCTCCGCGGGCTTTCTTT.

This clonotype was counted a few times. V and J are TRBV2 and TRBJ2-5, with a tentative D call TRBD1 (6 bases). With the DNA end fitting TRBJ2-7 better, the J assignment may be wrong. The CDR3 totals 15 residues. The V gene's germline CDR1 is SNHLY and CDR2 FYNNEI. The CDR3, as DNA: TGTGCCAGCAGTGAAAGAGCGCAGGGGATCAACGAGCAGTACTTC. Protein sequence: CASSERAQGINEQYF.

This clonotype turned up a few times. This chain connects TRBV4-1 to TRBJ2-7; the D gene is possibly TRBD1 (6 bases). The germline V and J ends were trimmed by 3 bases and 2 bases, with 17 bases remaining between them. In germline, CDR1 is MGHRA, CDR2 YSYEKL. This CDR3 is 16 amino acids long. CDR3 bases: TGCGCCAGCAGCCAGGAGGACAGCGCAATTACCTACGAGCAGTACTTC. It codes for CASSQEDSAITYEQYF.

In its sample, this clonotype was seen a few times. The chain couples TRBV2 to TRBJ2-5; D assignment may be TRBD1 or TRBD2 (5 bases each). CDR3 length: 14 residues. Germline V CDR1 and CDR2: SNHLY, FYNNEI. V shed 10 bases and J shed 0 bases, with 15 bases lying between them. The CDR3 DNA reads as TGTGCCATTACAGAGGGGATGAACCAAGAGACCCAGTACTTC. This gives the protein CAITEGMNQETQYF.

This clonotype was found a few times. This rearrangement joins TRBV30 to TRBJ1-2; D gene ambiguous. V gave up 5 bases and J gave up 0 bases, with 13 bases separating them. The CDR3 runs 14 residues. Germline V gene sequence: CDR1 GTSNPN, CDR2 SVGIG (reference sequence). CDR3 sequence (DNA): TGTGCCTGGGGGTCAGGAATAGCTAACTATGGCTACACCTTC. Protein product: CAWGSGIANYGYTF.

This clonotype was detected a few times. The J gene is TRBJ2-1, the V gene TRBV6-5; TRBD1 matches at 7 bases. CDR1 and CDR2 from the germline V gene are MNHEY and SVGAGI. The J segment lost 5 bases and the V segment lost 8 bases, leaving 6 bases of the junction unmatched. This CDR3 has 13 amino acids. The DNA for the CDR3 is TGTGCCAGCGTTAATACAGGGGACAATGAGCAGTTCTTC. As protein: CASVNTGDNEQFF.

This clonotype was detected a few times. V and J are TRBV20-1 and TRBJ2-5; D unresolved. Between the trimmed V and J ends, which lost 5 bases and 0 bases, there was a span of 7 bases. Germline-derived CDR1 and CDR2 are DFQATT and SNEGSKA (reference sequence). CDR3 length equals 12 residues. This chain's CDR3 is CSAAKYQETQYF. The CDR3, as DNA: TGCAGTGCTGCTAAGTACCAAGAGACCCAGTACTTC.

Only a few counts were recorded for this clonotype. The rearrangement joins TRBV7-9 to TRBJ2-7, with TRBD1 matching 7 bases. Trimming at V came to 5 bases and at J to 3 bases, leaving 7 bases not matched to a gene. This CDR3 contains 14 residues. From germline, CDR1 is SEHNR and CDR2 FQNEAQ (reference sequence). DNA of the CDR3: TGTGCCAGCAGCCACCTCCGGACAGGCTACGAGCAGTACTTC. Translating gives CASSHLRTGYEQYF.

Here the CDR3 reads CASSSHRESGNSYEQYF. The CDR3 region has the DNA TGTGCCAGCAGCTCCCACCGCGAGTCGGGTAATTCCTACGAGCAGTACTTC. The rearrangement uses TRBV13 and TRBJ2-7; unclear D gene. Per the germline V gene, CDR1 is PRHDT and CDR2 is FYEKMQ (reference sequence). Deletions cut 4 bases from V and 1 base from J, with 20 bases between. CDR3 length: 17 amino acids.

The chain uses TRBV20-1 and TRBJ1-1, with TRBD1 identical over 12 bases. Unmatched junction bases numbered 7, after V lost 6 bases and J lost 5 bases. There are 14 residues in the CDR3. Germline loops: CDR1 DFQATT, CDR2 SNEGSKA (reference sequence). The CDR3 sequence is CSARGQGAYTEAFF. CDR3 bases: TGCAGTGCGCGGGGACAGGGGGCGTATACTGAAGCTTTCTTT.

The rearrangement links TRBV12-3 or TRBV12-4 to TRBJ1-2; D remains unclear. This CDR3 has 15 amino acids. V dropped 1 base and J dropped 4 bases, with 13 bases sitting between them. The CDR3 nucleotides read TGTGCCAGCAGTTTAGTGGCCAGCCTCAGCTATGGCTACACCTTC. This gives the protein CASSLVASLSYGYTF.

The genes are TRBV7-2 and TRBJ2-5; 10 bases are shared with TRBD2. Per germline, CDR1 SGHTA and CDR2 FQGNSA. Trimming removed 1 base from V and 4 bases from J; junction bases left unmatched: 3. The CDR3 consists of 15 residues. CDR3 protein: CASSLVAGGLETQYF. CDR3 nucleotides: TGTGCCAGCAGCTTAGTAGCGGGAGGTTTAGAGACCCAGTACTTC.

The chain couples TRBV10-3 to TRBJ2-5; 11 bases fit TRBD2. The germline gives CDR1 ENHRY, CDR2 SYGVKD. The V and J ends lost 10 bases and 11 bases, in that order; junction bases with no gene match: 12. This CDR3 has 13 residues. CDR3 bases: TGTGCCACCGGGACTAGCGGAGCAAATGAGCAGTACTTC. It codes for CATGTSGANEQYF.

J is TRBJ2-2 and V is TRBV5-1; possibly TRBD1 for D (6 bases). V was trimmed by 3 bases and J by 4 bases, leaving 16 bases between them. This CDR3 has 16 residues. Germline-derived CDR1 and CDR2 are SGHRS and YFSETQ. This CDR3 is CASSSATGLGTGELFF. CDR3 in DNA: TGCGCCAGCAGCTCCGCCACAGGGTTAGGCACCGGGGAGCTGTTTTTT.

The CDR3 spells CASRSAGAFNEQYF. The CDR3, as DNA: TGTGCCAGCAGGTCCGCGGGGGCGTTTAACGAGCAGTACTTC. V gene TRBV6-1 combines with J gene TRBJ2-7; D possibly corresponds to TRBD2 (7 bases). The germline gives CDR1 MNHNS, CDR2 SASEGT. The CDR3 consists of 14 residues. Between the trimmed V and J ends, which lost 6 bases and 5 bases, there was a span of 17 bases.

This clonotype was observed a handful of times. The gene calls are TRBV6-6 and TRBJ2-5, with 10 nucleotides matching TRBD1. In germline, CDR1 is MNHNY, CDR2 SVGAGI (reference sequence). Losses at the gene ends were 7 bases for V and 5 bases for J; bases not matched to a gene: 10. This CDR3 is built from 15 residues. The CDR3 protein is CASTSTGGLRETQYF. CDR3 bases: TGTGCCAGCACTTCGACAGGGGGCTTGAGGGAGACCCAGTACTTC.

The V and J genes are TRBV29-1 and TRBJ2-5; no clear D. CDR3 length: 11 residues. Looked up from germline, CDR1 is SQVTM and CDR2 is ANQGSEA. V shed 4 bases and J shed 9 bases, with 12 bases lying between them. As DNA, the CDR3 is TGCAGCGTTGGCCCCGGTGAGGCCCAGTACTTC. This gives the protein CSVGPGEAQYF.

This clonotype was detected a few times. The V gene is TRBV29-1, the J gene TRBJ2-7; 8 nucleotides match TRBD1. The CDR3 has 13 amino acids. The ends lost 5 bases at V and 3 bases at J; junction bases unmatched: 6. The germline gives CDR1 SQVTM, CDR2 ANQGSEA. The CDR3 DNA reads as TGCAGCGTTTGCGACAGGGGATTCTACGAGCAGTACTTC. Its protein product is CSVCDRGFYEQYF.

CDR3 sequence (DNA): TGTGCCATCAGTGCCGGACTAGCGGGAGACGAGACCCAGTACTTC. This encodes CAISAGLAGDETQYF. This chain connects TRBV10-3 to TRBJ2-7; 13 bases fit TRBD2. With the DNA end fitting TRBJ2-5 better, the J assignment may be wrong. Germline lookup yields CDR1 ENHRY and CDR2 SYGVKD. CDR3 length equals 15 residues.

The chain joins TRBV3-1 to TRBJ2-3; the match to TRBD2 covers 8 bases. The J segment lost 5 bases and the V segment lost 3 bases, leaving 7 bases of the junction unmatched. Germline loops: CDR1 LGHDT, CDR2 YNNKEL (reference sequence). The CDR3 runs 15 residues. The CDR3 here is CASSQLPGGRDTQYF. As DNA, the CDR3 is TGTGCCAGCAGCCAGCTCCCGGGGGGGAGAGATACGCAGTATTTT.

This chain joins TRBV3-1 and TRBJ2-5; possibly TRBD2 for D (6 bases). Germline CDR1 LGHDT, CDR2 YNNKEL (reference sequence). Trimming removed 1 base from V and 13 bases from J, with 13 bases in between. The CDR3 runs 12 residues. The CDR3 coding sequence is TGTGCCAGCAGCCAAGCTGTCGGGACTTCGTACTTC. Translating it yields CASSQAVGTSYF.

With regard to this clonotype: One junction end does not reproduce the germline sequence, and a read error may be involved. The chain has TRBV10-2 and TRBJ2-3; 10 nucleotides align to TRBD1. The CDR3 has 15 amino acids. Germline values: CDR1 WSHSY, CDR2 SAAADI. The CDR3 loop reads CASSGDRGITGTQYF. The DNA of the CDR3 is TGCGCCAGCAGTGGGGACAGGGGAATTACAGGTACGCAGTATTTT.

This clonotype was counted between two and nine times. This chain uses TRBV12-3 or TRBV12-4 with TRBJ2-7, with 8 bases that match TRBD2. The V gene end was trimmed by 4 bases and the J gene end by 2 bases; junction bases not matched to a gene: 4. The CDR3 has 14 residues. This CDR3 is CASSSSGLTYEQYF. Written as DNA, the CDR3 is TGTGCCAGCAGTTCTAGCGGGCTGACCTACGAGCAGTACTTC.